The sequence of this TCR beta chain was determined in a study of spatial heterogeneity in lung cancer. The wider study: The study observed each unique TCR and UMI combination more than ten times on average in raw reads.

Every TCR cDNA molecule bore its own unique molecular identifier. In TCRdb, the 5' RACE reads were re-called with MiXCR into one record per CDR3 protein. The sample lists 800 to 1,000 distinct CDR3 sequences, around 9.1% occurring once. By proportion, this clonotype is large. The antigen remains undetermined. Since it is a stray read in a library aimed at alpha chains, this beta chain has a size that is not meaningful. Time point meaning: sample taken at primary tumor resection. Unsorted samples of tumor, nontumor lung or frozen PBMC had their whole RNA sequenced. Whole-study results and caveats: Tumoral mutation counts were tracked by counts of expanded intratumoral alpha and beta TCRs. For tumor T cells, estimated coverage reached only roughly 7% (alpha) and approximately 13% (beta).

The sequence was collected from a male donor with early-stage non-small cell lung cancer. The sample was lung tumor tissue, taken at surgery.

This CDR3 is CASNEVPGYEQYF. CDR3 coding DNA: TGTGCCAGTAACGAGGTCCCGGGGTACGAGCAGTACTTC. This chain joins TRBV19 and TRBJ2-7; tentative D call: TRBD2 (5 bases). V was clipped by 7 bases and J by 4 bases, with 14 bases between them. Germline V gene lookup returns CDR1 LNHDA and CDR2 SQIVND (reference sequence). The CDR3 loop spans 13 amino acids.